The rows below give T cell receptor beta chains drawn from one sample of a study of T cell changes during pregnancy in multiple sclerosis. The protocol was immunoSEQ multiplex PCR, while the TCRdb copy is restricted to in-frame clones and leaves out a portion. The sample has around 30,000 clones, over 85% seen once. Material: CD8+ T cells from peripheral blood mononuclear cells, obtained in the third trimester of pregnancy. The source is a female donor with multiple sclerosis, enrolled in a pregnancy study. CDR3s include the opening cysteine and the closing phenylalanine or tryptophan. A D gene is named only where the DNA matches it firmly. Size is omitted from some rows. Given values are once, few, many or a class for expanded clones.

V gene,D gene,J gene,clone size,CDR3 protein,CDR3 DNA
TRBV9,TRBD1,TRBJ2-7,once,CASSGNTQGAAREQYF,TGTGCCAGCAGCGGCAACACACAGGGGGCAGCACGCGAGCAGTACTTC
TRBV29-1,-,TRBJ1-2,-,CSSGVDGANYGYTF,TGCAGCTCAGGGGTAGACGGAGCTAACTATGGCTACACCTTC
TRBV30,TRBD1,TRBJ1-2,-,CAWSPSPGGIVYGYTF,TGTGCCTGGAGTCCAAGCCCAGGGGGCATTGTCTATGGCTACACCTTC
TRBV11-1,-,TRBJ1-6,-,CASSSVRTSGSPLHF,TGTGCCAGCAGCTCGGTCCGGACGAGCGGATCACCCCTCCACTTT
TRBV4-3,-,TRBJ2-7,-,CASSQGRQAYEQYF,TGCGCCAGCAGCCAAGGGCGACAGGCCTACGAGCAGTACTTC
TRBV11-2,-,TRBJ2-7,-,CASSLDRAYEQYF,TGTGCCAGCAGCTTAGACAGGGCGTACGAGCAGTACTTC
TRBV6-5,-,TRBJ2-7,-,CASSPTQSYEQYF,TGTGCCAGCAGTCCGACACAGTCCTACGAGCAGTACTTC
TRBV14,TRBD2,TRBJ2-7,medium-sized,CASSPKRVWGRGGSYEQYF,TGTGCCAGCAGCCCGAAGAGAGTGTGGGGACGGGGGGGTTCCTACGAGCAGTACTTC
TRBV7-9,TRBD2,TRBJ2-3,once,CAGGWVAGAPDTQYF,TGTGCCGGAGGATGGGTAGCGGGGGCCCCGGATACGCAGTATTTT
TRBV5-5,-,TRBJ2-7,once,CASSFVPGGSYEQYF,TGTGCCAGCAGCTTTGTGCCTGGGGGCAGCTACGAGCAGTACTTC
TRBV7-9,-,TRBJ1-1,-,CASSYYTGSNTEAFF,TGTGCCAGCAGCTATTATACAGGGTCGAACACTGAAGCTTTCTTT
TRBV9,TRBD1,TRBJ2-1,-,CASSGPGQGAYNEQFF,TGTGCCAGCAGCGGACCGGGACAGGGTGCCTACAATGAGCAGTTCTTC
TRBV7-9,-,TRBJ1-1,few,CASSLTEDLNTEAFF,TGTGCCAGCAGCTTAACGGAGGATTTGAACACTGAAGCTTTCTTT
TRBV5-6,TRBD2,TRBJ2-1,-,CASSSLAVPYNEQFF,TGTGCCAGCAGCTCCCTAGCGGTTCCCTACAATGAGCAGTTCTTC
TRBV9,-,TRBJ2-5,-,CASSTSGGLQETQYF,TGTGCCAGCAGCACATCGGGCGGACTGCAAGAGACCCAGTACTTC
TRBV19,-,TRBJ2-1,medium-sized,CASSSGDRNEQFF,TGTGCCAGTAGTAGCGGAGACCGCAATGAGCAGTTCTTC
TRBV4-3,TRBD2,TRBJ2-1,-,CASSQDLAGGGNEQFF,TGCGCCAGCAGCCAAGATCTAGCGGGGGGGGGCAATGAGCAGTTCTTC